The following is a T cell receptor beta chain sequence with its context. PCR used 60 Vbeta primers and 13 Jbeta primers. TCRdb keeps only in-frame clones here, not all; method: immunoSEQ multiplex PCR. Altogether about 140,000 clones are present, approximately 77% being singletons, with the ten largest covering 2%. The source of the sample is a study of cytomegalovirus exposure and HLA in healthy donors. This CDR3 contains 15 residues. CDR1 is SNHLY and CDR2 is FYNNEI in the germline V gene. V lost 7 bases to trimming and J lost 1 base, with 16 bases between them. The clonotype was recovered from a man aged 30 to 39 in good health and CMV-seronegative. Sequencing used PBMCs. This chain joins TRBV2 and TRBJ2-5, with a tentative D call TRBD2 (5 bases). CDR3 bases: TGTGCCAGCAAGCGCTGGGGAGCGGTCCAAGAGACCCAGTACTTC. Its protein is CASKRWGAVQETQYF.